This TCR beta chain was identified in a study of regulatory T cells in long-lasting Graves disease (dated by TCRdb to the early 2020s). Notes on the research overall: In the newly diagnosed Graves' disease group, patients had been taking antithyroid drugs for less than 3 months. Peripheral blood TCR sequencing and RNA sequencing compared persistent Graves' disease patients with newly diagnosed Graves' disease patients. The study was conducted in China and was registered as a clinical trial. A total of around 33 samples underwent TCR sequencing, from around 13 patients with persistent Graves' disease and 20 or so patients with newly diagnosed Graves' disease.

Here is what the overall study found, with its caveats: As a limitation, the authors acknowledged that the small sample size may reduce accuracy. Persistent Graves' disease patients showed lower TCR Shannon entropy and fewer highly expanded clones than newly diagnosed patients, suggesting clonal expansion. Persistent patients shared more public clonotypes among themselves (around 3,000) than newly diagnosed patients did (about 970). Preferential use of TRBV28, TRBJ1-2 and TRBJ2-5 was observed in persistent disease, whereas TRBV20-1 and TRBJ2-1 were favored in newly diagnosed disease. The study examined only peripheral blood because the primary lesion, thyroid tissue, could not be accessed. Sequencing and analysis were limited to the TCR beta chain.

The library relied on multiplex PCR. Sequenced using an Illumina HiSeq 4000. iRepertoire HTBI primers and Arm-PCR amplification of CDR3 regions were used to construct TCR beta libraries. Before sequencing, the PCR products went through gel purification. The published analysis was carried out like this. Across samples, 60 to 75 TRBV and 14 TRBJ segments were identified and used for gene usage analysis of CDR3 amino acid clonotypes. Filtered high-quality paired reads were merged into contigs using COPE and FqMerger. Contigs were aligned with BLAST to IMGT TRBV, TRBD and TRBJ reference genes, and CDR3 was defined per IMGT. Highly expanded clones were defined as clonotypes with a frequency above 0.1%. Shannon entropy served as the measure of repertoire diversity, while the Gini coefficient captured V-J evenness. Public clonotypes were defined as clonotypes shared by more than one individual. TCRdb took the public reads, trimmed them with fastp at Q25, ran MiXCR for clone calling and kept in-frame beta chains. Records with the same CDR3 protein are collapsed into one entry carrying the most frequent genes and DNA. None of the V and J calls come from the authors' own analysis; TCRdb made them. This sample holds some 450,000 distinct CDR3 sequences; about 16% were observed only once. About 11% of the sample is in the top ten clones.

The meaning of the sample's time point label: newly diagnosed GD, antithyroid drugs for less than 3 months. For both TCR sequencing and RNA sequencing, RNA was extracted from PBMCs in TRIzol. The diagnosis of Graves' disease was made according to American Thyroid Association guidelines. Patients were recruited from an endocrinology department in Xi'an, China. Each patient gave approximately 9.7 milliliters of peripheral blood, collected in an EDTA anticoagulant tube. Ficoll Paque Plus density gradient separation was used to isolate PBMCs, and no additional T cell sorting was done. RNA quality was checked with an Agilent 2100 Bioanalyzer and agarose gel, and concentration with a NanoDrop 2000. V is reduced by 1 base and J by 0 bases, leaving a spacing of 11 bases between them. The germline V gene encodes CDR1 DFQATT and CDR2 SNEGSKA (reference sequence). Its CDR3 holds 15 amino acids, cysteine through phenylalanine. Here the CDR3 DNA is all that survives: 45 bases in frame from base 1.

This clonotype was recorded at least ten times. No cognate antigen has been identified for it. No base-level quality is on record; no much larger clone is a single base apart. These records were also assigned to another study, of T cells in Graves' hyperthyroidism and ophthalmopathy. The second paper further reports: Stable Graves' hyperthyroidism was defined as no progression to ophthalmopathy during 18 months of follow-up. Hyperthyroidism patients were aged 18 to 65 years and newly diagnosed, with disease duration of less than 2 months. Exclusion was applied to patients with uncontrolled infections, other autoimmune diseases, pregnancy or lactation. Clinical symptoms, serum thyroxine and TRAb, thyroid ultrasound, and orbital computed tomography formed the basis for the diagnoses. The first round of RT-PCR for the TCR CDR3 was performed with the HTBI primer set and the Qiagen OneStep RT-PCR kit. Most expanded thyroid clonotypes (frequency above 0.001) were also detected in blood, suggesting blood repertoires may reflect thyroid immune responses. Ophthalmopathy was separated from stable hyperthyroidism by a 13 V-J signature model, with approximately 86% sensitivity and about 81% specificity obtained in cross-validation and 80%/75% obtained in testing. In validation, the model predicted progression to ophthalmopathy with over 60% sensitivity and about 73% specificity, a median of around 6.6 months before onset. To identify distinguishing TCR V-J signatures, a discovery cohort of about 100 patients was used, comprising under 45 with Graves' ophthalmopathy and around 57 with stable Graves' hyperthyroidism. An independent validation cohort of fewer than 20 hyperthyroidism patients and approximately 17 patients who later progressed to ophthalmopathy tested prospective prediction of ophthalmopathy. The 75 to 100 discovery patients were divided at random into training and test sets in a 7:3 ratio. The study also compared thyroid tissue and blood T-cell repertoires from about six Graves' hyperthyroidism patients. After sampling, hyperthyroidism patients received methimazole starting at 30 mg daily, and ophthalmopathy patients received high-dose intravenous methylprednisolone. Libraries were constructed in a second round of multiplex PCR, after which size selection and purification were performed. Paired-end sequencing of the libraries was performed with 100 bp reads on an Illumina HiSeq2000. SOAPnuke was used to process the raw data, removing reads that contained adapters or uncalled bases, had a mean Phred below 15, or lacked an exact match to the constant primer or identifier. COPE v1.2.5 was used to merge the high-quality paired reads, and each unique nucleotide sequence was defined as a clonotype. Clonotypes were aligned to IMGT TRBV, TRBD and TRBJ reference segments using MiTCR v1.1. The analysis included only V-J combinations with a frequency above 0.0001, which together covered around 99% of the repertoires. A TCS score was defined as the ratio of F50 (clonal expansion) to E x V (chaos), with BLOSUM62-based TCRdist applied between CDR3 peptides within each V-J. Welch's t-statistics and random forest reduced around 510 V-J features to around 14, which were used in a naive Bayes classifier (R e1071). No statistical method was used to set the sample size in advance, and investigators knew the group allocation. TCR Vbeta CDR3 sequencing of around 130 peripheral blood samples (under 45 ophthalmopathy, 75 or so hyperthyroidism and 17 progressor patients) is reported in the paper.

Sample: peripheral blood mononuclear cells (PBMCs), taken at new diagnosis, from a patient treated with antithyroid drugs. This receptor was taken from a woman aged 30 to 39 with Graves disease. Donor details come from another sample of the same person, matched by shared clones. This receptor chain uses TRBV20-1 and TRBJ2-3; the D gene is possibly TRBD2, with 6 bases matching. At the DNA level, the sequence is TGCAGTGCTAGAGGGGGTAGCGGTAGCACAGATACGCAGTATTTT. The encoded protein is CSARGGSGSTDTQYF.